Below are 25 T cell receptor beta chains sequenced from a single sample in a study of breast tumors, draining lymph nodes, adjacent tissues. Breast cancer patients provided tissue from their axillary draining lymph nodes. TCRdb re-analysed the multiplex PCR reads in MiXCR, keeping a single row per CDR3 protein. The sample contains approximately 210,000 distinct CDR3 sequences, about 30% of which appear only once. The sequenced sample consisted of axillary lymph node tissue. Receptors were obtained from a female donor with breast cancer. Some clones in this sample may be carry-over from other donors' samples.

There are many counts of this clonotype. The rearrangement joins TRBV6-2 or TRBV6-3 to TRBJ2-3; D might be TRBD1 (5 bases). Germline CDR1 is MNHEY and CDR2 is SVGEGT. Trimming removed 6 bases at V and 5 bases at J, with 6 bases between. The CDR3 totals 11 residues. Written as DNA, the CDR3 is TGTGCCAGCAGAAGGGGAGATACGCAGTATTTT. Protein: CASRRGDTQYF.

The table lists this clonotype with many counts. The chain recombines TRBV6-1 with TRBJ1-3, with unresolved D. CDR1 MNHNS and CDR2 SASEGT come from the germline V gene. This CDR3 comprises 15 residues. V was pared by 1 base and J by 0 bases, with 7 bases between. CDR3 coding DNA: TGTGCCAGCAGTGAAGTCGGATCCTCTGGAAACACCATATATTTT. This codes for CASSEVGSSGNTIYF.

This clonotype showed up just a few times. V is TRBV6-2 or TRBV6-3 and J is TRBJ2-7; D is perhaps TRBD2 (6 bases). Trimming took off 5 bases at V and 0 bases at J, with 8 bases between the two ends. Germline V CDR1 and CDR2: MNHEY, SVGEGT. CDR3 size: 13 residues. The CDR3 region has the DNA TGTGCCAGCAGTCGGGGGATCTCCTACGAGCAGTACTTC. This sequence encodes CASSRGISYEQYF.

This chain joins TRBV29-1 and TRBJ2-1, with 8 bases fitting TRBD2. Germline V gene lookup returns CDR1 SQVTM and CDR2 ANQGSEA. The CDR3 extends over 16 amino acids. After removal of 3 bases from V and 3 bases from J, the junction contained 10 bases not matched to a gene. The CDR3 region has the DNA TGCAGCGTTGAGGGTCTTAGCGGGGTCCGCTACAATGAGCAGTTCTTC. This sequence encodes CSVEGLSGVRYNEQFF.

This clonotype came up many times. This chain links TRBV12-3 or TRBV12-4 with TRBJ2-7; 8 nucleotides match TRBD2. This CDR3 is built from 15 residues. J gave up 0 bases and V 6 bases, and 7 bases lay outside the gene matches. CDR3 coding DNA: TGTGCCAGCAGCGAACTAGCGGTGAGCTCCTACGAGCAGTACTTC. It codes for CASSELAVSSYEQYF.

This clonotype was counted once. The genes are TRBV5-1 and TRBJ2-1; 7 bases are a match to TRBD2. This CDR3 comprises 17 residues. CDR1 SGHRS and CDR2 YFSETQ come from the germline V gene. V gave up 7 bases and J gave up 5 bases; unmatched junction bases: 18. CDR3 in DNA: TGCGCCAGCCCGGGGGAGGGACTGGACCGAGGTCACAATGAGCAGTTCTTC. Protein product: CASPGEGLDRGHNEQFF. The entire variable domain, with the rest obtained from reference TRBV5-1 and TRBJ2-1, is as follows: KAGVTQTPRYLIKTRGQQVTLSCSPISGHRSVSWYQQTPGQGLQFLFEYFSETQRNKGNFPGRFSGRQFSNSRSEMNVSTLELGDSALYLCASPGEGLDRGHNEQFFGPGTRLTVL.

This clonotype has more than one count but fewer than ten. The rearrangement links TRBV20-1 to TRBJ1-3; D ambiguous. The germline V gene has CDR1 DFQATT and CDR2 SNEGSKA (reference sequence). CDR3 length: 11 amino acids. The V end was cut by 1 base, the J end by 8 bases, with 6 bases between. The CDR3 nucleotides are TGCAGTGCTAGAGCCCAGTACACCATATATTTT. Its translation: CSARAQYTIYF.

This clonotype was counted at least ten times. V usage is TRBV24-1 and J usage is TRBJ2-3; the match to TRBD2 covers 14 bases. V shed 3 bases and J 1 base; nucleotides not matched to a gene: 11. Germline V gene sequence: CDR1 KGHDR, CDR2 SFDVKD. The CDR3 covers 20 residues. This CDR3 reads CATSDTPGLAGGRGTDTQYF. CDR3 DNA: TGTGCCACCAGTGATACACCAGGACTAGCGGGAGGCCGGGGCACAGATACGCAGTATTTT.

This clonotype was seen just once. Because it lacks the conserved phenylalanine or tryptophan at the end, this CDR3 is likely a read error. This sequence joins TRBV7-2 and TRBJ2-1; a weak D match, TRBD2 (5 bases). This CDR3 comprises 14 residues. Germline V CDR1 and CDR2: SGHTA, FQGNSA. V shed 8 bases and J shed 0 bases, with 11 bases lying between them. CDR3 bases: TGTGCCAGCGTGCCGGGATGCTCCTACAATGAGCAGTTCCTC. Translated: CASVPGCSYNEQFL.

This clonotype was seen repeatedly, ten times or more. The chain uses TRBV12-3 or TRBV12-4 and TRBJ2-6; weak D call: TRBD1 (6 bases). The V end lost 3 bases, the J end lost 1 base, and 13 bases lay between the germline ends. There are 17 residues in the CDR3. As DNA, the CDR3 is TGTGCCAGCAGTTTGGTTAGGGGGTATTCTGGGGCCAACGTCCTGACTTTC. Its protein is CASSLVRGYSGANVLTF.

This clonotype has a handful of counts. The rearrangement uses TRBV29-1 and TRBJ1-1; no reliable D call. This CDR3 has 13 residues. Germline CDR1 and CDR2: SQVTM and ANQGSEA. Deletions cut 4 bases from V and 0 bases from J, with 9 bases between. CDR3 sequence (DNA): TGCAGCGTTGTGGGGTCGATGAACACTGAAGCTTTCTTT. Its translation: CSVVGSMNTEAFF.

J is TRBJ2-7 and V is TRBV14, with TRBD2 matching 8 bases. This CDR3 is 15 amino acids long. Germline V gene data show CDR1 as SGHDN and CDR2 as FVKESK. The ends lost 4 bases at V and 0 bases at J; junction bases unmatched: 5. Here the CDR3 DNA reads TGTGCCAGCAGCCCCCTTGGACTAGCCTCCTACGAGCAGTACTTC. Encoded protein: CASSPLGLASYEQYF.

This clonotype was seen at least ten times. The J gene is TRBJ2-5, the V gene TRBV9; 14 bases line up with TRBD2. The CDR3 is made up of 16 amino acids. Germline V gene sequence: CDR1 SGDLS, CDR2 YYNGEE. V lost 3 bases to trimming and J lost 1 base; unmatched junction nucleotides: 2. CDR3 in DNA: TGTGCCAGCAGCGACGGACTAGCGGGAGGCCAAGAGACCCAGTACTTC. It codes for CASSDGLAGGQETQYF.

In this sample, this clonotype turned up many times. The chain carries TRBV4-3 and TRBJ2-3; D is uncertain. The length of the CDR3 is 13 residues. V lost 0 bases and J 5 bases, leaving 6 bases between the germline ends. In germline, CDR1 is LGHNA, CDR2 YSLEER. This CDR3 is CASSQDGRDTQYF. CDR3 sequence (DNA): TGCGCCAGCAGCCAAGATGGACGAGATACGCAGTATTTT.

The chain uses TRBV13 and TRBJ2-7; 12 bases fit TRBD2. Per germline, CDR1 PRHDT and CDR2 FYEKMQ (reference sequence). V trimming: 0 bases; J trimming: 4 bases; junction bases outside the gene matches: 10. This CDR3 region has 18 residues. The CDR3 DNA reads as TGTGCCAGCAGCTTAGGGACTAGCGGGAGTTTACCCTTTTACGAGCAGTACTTC. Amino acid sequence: CASSLGTSGSLPFYEQYF. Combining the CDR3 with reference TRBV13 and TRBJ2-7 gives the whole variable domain AAGVIQSPRHLIKEKRETATLKCYPIPRHDTVYWYQQGPGQDPQFLISFYEKMQSDKGSIPDRFSAQQFSDYHSELNMSSLELGDSALYFCASSLGTSGSLPFYEQYFGPGTRLTVT.

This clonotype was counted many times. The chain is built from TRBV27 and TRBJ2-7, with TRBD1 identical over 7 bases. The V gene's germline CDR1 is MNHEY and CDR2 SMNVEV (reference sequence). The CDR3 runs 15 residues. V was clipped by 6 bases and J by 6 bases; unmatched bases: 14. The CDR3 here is CASSLGGLSASEQYF. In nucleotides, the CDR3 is TGTGCCAGCAGCCTAGGGGGCCTTTCAGCGAGCGAGCAGTACTTC.

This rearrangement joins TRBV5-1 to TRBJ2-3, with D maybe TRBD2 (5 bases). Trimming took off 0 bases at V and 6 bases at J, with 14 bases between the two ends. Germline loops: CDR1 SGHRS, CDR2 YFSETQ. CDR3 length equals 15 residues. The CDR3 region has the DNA TGCGCCAGCAGCTTGGCCACGGGAAGCGCGGATACGCAGTATTTT. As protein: CASSLATGSADTQYF. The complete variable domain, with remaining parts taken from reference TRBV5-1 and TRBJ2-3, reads KAGVTQTPRYLIKTRGQQVTLSCSPISGHRSVSWYQQTPGQGLQFLFEYFSETQRNKGNFPGRFSGRQFSNSRSEMNVSTLELGDSALYLCASSLATGSADTQYFGPGTRLTVL.

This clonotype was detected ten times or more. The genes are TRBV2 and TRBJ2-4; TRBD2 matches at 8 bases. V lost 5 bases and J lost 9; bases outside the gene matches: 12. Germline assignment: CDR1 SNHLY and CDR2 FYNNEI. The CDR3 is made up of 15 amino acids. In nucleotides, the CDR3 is TGTGCCAGCAGTACAGACTTCTCGCGGGGGGCCATTCAGTACTTC. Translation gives CASSTDFSRGAIQYF.

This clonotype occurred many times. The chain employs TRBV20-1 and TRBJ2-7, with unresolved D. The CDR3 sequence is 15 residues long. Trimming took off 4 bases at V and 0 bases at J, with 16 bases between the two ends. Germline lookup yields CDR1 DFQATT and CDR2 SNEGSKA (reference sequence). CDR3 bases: TGCAGTGCTACCTCGGACGTAAGGAGCTCCTACGAGCAGTACTTC. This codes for CSATSDVRSSYEQYF.

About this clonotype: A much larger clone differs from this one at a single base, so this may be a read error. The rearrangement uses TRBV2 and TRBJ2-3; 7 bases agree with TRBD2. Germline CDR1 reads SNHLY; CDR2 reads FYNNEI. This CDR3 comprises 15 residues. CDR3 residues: CTSRLAETSTDAQYF. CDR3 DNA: TGTACCAGCAGGCTAGCGGAAACTAGCACAGATGCGCAGTATTTT.

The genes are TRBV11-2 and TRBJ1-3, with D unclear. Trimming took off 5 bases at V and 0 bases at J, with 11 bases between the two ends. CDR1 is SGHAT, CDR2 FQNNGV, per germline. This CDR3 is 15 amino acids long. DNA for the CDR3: TGTGCCAGCAGCCCCACGACACGCTCTGGAAACACCATATATTTT. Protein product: CASSPTTRSGNTIYF. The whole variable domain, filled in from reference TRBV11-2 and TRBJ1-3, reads EAGVAQSPRYKIIEKRQSVAFWCNPISGHATLYWYQQILGQGPKLLIQFQNNGVVDDSQLPKDRFSAERLKGVDSTLKIQPAKLEDSAVYLCASSPTTRSGNTIYFGEGSWLTVV.

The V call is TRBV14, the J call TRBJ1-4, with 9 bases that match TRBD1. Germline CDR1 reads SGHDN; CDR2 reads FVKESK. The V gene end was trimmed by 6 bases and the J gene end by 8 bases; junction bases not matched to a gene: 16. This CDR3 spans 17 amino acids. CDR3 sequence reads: CASRRTSAGTGWEKLFF. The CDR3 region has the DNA TGTGCCAGCAGACGTACTAGCGCCGGGACAGGGTGGGAAAAACTGTTTTTT.

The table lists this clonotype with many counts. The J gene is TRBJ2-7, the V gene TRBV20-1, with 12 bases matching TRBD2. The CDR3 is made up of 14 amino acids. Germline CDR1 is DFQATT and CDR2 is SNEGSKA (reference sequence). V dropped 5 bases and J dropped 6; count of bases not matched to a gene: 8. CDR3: CSAWTSGNLGEQYF. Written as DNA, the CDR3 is TGCAGTGCTTGGACTAGCGGGAATCTCGGCGAGCAGTACTTC.

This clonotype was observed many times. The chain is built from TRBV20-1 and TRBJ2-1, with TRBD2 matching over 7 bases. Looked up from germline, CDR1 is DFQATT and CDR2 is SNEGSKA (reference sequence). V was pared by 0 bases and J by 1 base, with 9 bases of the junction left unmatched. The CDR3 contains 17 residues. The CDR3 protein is CSARDFGPSGSYNEQFF. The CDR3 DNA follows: TGCAGTGCTAGAGATTTTGGTCCTAGCGGATCCTACAATGAGCAGTTCTTC.

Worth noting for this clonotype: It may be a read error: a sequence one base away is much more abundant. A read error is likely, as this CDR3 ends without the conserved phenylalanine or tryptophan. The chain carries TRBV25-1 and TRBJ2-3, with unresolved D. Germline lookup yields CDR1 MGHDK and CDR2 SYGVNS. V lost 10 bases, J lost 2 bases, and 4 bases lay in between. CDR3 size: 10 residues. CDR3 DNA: TGTGCCACCAACACAGATACGCAGTATCTT. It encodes CATNTDTQYL.